This T cell receptor beta chain was found in a study of cytomegalovirus exposure and HLA in healthy donors. In the study overall: The Caucasian-associated ancestry cluster contained about 80% of the approximately 430 genotyped donors. Findings of the study overall: In a later analysis, specific HLA alleles were associated with 15,000 to 20,000 TCR beta sequences at a 0.05 false discovery rate. In an earlier analysis, most TCR beta V segments were productive about 90% or about 30% of the time.

The PCR contained 60 Vbeta and 13 Jbeta primers. Clones were sequenced by immunoSEQ multiplex PCR, and TCRdb holds only the in-frame ones, with some missing. The profile shows around 99,000 clones, roughly 80% of them singletons. About this clone itself: What it recognizes is unknown.

The germline gives CDR1 SGHDT, CDR2 YYEEEE. The V end was cut by 2 bases, the J end by 1 base, with 6 bases between. The CDR3 loop spans 13 amino acids. This cohort consisted of healthy bone marrow donors. This TCR came from a man aged 40-55 years in good health and CMV-seronegative. The specimen sequenced was PBMCs. The chain carries TRBV5-6 and TRBJ1-2; TRBD1 might be the D (5 bases). The CDR3: CASSFDSNYGYTF. CDR3 sequence (DNA): TGTGCCAGCAGCTTTGACAGTAACTATGGCTACACCTTC.